The rows below give T cell receptor beta chains drawn from one sample of a study of T cells in Graves' hyperthyroidism and ophthalmopathy. A single record per CDR3 protein comes from TCRdb applying MiXCR to the multiplex PCR reads. The sample contains roughly 420,000 distinct CDR3 sequences, roughly 14% of which appear only once. Sequencing was done on a sample of blood. The receptors here all came from a woman younger than 35 with Graves' hyperthyroidism. CDR3s include the opening cysteine and the closing phenylalanine or tryptophan. Fields, in order: V gene, clone size, J gene, D gene, CDR3 DNA, CDR3 protein. D genes are given only for firm matches. Size is omitted from some rows. Given values are once, few, many or a class for expanded clones.

V gene: TRBV6-1; clone size: many; J gene: TRBJ2-7; D gene: TRBD2; CDR3 DNA: TGTGCCAGCACCCGACTAGCGGGACTTGGGGAGCAGTACTTC; CDR3 protein: CASTRLAGLGEQYF
V gene: TRBV2; clone size: many; J gene: TRBJ1-5; D gene: NA; CDR3 DNA: TGTGCCAGCAGTGATGGGCAGGATAGCAATCAGCCCCAGCATTTT; CDR3 protein: CASSDGQDSNQPQHF
V gene: TRBV9; clone size: few; J gene: TRBJ2-2; D gene: NA; CDR3 DNA: TGTGCCAGCAGCGTAGTCCAGAGCAGCCTTCCGACCAAACCCGGGGAGCTGTTTTTT; CDR3 protein: CASSVVQSSLPTKPGELFF
V gene: TRBV20-1; clone size: many; J gene: TRBJ2-4; D gene: NA; CDR3 DNA: TGCAGTGCTAGTATGGCAGGGGGGGACATTCAGTACTTC; CDR3 protein: CSASMAGGDIQYF
V gene: TRBV6-1; clone size: many; J gene: TRBJ1-2; D gene: TRBD1; CDR3 DNA: TGTGCCAGCAGCCCGACAGGGATCGCAAACTATGGCTACACCTTC; CDR3 protein: CASSPTGIANYGYTF
V gene: TRBV4-3; clone size: NA; J gene: TRBJ2-3; D gene: TRBD2; CDR3 DNA: TGCGCCAGCAGCCCCAGACGGCTAGCGGGGGGCGGCACAGATACGCAGTATTTT; CDR3 protein: CASSPRRLAGGGTDTQYF
V gene: TRBV6-2/TRBV6-3; clone size: many; J gene: TRBJ1-1; D gene: NA; CDR3 DNA: TGTGCCAGCAGTCCGGAAGGAAGCAGGAACACTGAAGCTTTCTTT; CDR3 protein: CASSPEGSRNTEAFF
V gene: TRBV7-8; clone size: few; J gene: TRBJ1-6; D gene: TRBD1; CDR3 DNA: TGTGCCAGCAGCCGGCCCAGGGGGATATCCTCACCCCTCCACTTT; CDR3 protein: CASSRPRGISSPLHF
V gene: TRBV9; clone size: few; J gene: TRBJ2-7; D gene: TRBD1; CDR3 DNA: TGTGCCAGCAGCGAGTACGAGGAGACAGGGGTCTACGAGCAGTACTTC; CDR3 protein: CASSEYEETGVYEQYF
V gene: TRBV19; clone size: NA; J gene: TRBJ1-1; D gene: TRBD1; CDR3 DNA: TGTGCCAGTAGACTCAGACAGGGAATCACTGAAGCTTTCTTT; CDR3 protein: CASRLRQGITEAFF
V gene: TRBV28; clone size: many; J gene: TRBJ2-3; D gene: NA; CDR3 DNA: TGTGCCAGCAGTTCCTCGGGTAGCACAGATACGCAGTATTTT; CDR3 protein: CASSSSGSTDTQYF
V gene: TRBV5-1; clone size: NA; J gene: TRBJ2-1; D gene: TRBD2; CDR3 DNA: TGCGCCAGCAGCTTTTACCCCGGGACTAACAACAATGAGCAGTTCTTC; CDR3 protein: CASSFYPGTNNNEQFF
V gene: TRBV6-1; clone size: NA; J gene: TRBJ2-7; D gene: NA; CDR3 DNA: TGTGCCAGCAGTGAATTCACCCGTTGGGAGCAGTACTTC; CDR3 protein: CASSEFTRWEQYF
V gene: TRBV11-2; clone size: many; J gene: TRBJ1-1; D gene: NA; CDR3 DNA: TGTGCCAGCAGCTTAGAGGGGGCGCTGAGCACTGAAGCTTTCTTT; CDR3 protein: CASSLEGALSTEAFF
V gene: TRBV6-1; clone size: many; J gene: TRBJ2-2; D gene: NA; CDR3 DNA: TGTGCCAGCAGTTTCTGGACAGCCTCGGAGGAGCTGTTTTTT; CDR3 protein: CASSFWTASEELFF
V gene: TRBV5-1; clone size: few; J gene: TRBJ2-5; D gene: TRBD2; CDR3 DNA: TGCGCCAGCAGCTTGGGACAAACCTTCGGACTAGCGGGGGCGGAGACCCAGTACTTC; CDR3 protein: CASSLGQTFGLAGAETQYF
V gene: TRBV24-1; clone size: NA; J gene: TRBJ2-2; D gene: TRBD1; CDR3 DNA: TGTGCCACCAGTGATAAGGGACAGGGACTCACCGGGGAGCTGTTTTTT; CDR3 protein: CATSDKGQGLTGELFF
V gene: TRBV6-4; clone size: many; J gene: TRBJ1-1; D gene: NA; CDR3 DNA: TGTGCCAGCAGTGACTCGCAGAACACTGAAGCTTTCTTT; CDR3 protein: CASSDSQNTEAFF
V gene: TRBV5-1; clone size: NA; J gene: TRBJ2-5; D gene: NA; CDR3 DNA: TGCGCCAGCAGCTTGGAGGCCCGGACGGGAGAGACCCAGTACTTC; CDR3 protein: CASSLEARTGETQYF
V gene: TRBV7-2; clone size: many; J gene: TRBJ2-3; D gene: NA; CDR3 DNA: TGTGCCAGCAGCTCGGCGGCAGGGCAAACAGATACGCAGTATTTT; CDR3 protein: CASSSAAGQTDTQYF
V gene: TRBV7-8; clone size: many; J gene: TRBJ2-1; D gene: NA; CDR3 DNA: TGTGCCAGCAGCCCCACCGACAGCAACTCCTACAATGAGCAGTTCTTC; CDR3 protein: CASSPTDSNSYNEQFF
V gene: TRBV5-6; clone size: few; J gene: TRBJ2-1; D gene: TRBD2; CDR3 DNA: TGTGCCAGCAGCTTGGTGGGGGGGGCTAGCGGGGTCCCGAGGGTGTCCTACAATGAGCAGTTCTTC; CDR3 protein: CASSLVGGASGVPRVSYNEQFF
V gene: TRBV5-1; clone size: few; J gene: TRBJ2-2; D gene: NA; CDR3 DNA: TGCGCCAGCAGCTTGGCTAGTGTGGTCGCCGGGGAGCTGTTTTTT; CDR3 protein: CASSLASVVAGELFF
V gene: TRBV20-1; clone size: NA; J gene: TRBJ2-1; D gene: NA; CDR3 DNA: TGCAGTGCTAGAGACGGGGACCAACTAGGTTTGGGCAATGAGCAGTTCTTC; CDR3 protein: CSARDGDQLGLGNEQFF
V gene: TRBV2; clone size: NA; J gene: TRBJ2-3; D gene: NA; CDR3 DNA: TGTGCCAGCAGTGGAGGCCAGGGGGGCCCAGATACGCAGTATTTT; CDR3 protein: CASSGGQGGPDTQYF
V gene: TRBV28; clone size: NA; J gene: TRBJ2-7; D gene: NA; CDR3 DNA: TGTGCCAGCACCGTGGGGGAGAGAATGGAGCAGTACTTC; CDR3 protein: CASTVGERMEQYF
V gene: TRBV28; clone size: NA; J gene: TRBJ1-3; D gene: TRBD1; CDR3 DNA: TGTGCCAGCAGTCGCGGACAGGGGATAGTTGGAAACACCATATATTTT; CDR3 protein: CASSRGQGIVGNTIYF
V gene: TRBV5-6; clone size: NA; J gene: TRBJ2-5; D gene: TRBD2; CDR3 DNA: TGTGCCAGCAGCTTTATGGGGACGGGGGGCCAAGAGACCCAGTACTTC; CDR3 protein: CASSFMGTGGQETQYF
V gene: TRBV18; clone size: few; J gene: TRBJ2-5; D gene: NA; CDR3 DNA: TGTGCCAGCTCACCACTGGGGGAGTACGAGACCCAGTACTTC; CDR3 protein: CASSPLGEYETQYF
V gene: TRBV13; clone size: few; J gene: TRBJ2-1; D gene: NA; CDR3 DNA: TGTGCCAGCAGCTTGACAGGTATCTACAATGAGCAGTTCTTC; CDR3 protein: CASSLTGIYNEQFF
V gene: TRBV12-3/TRBV12-4; clone size: NA; J gene: TRBJ2-2; D gene: NA; CDR3 DNA: TGTGCCAGCGGGGTGGACAGGAACACCGGGGAGCTGTTTTTT; CDR3 protein: CASGVDRNTGELFF
V gene: TRBV20-1; clone size: many; J gene: TRBJ2-7; D gene: NA; CDR3 DNA: TGCAGTGCTAGAGACGGCTACGAGCAGTACTTC; CDR3 protein: CSARDGYEQYF
V gene: TRBV28; clone size: many; J gene: TRBJ1-2; D gene: NA; CDR3 DNA: TGTGCCACAGGGACCTATGGCTACACCTTC; CDR3 protein: CATGTYGYTF
V gene: TRBV7-2; clone size: NA; J gene: TRBJ2-7; D gene: NA; CDR3 DNA: TGTGCCAGCAGCTTTTTCGGACTGGGGCAGTACTTC; CDR3 protein: CASSFFGLGQYF
V gene: TRBV6-4; clone size: NA; J gene: TRBJ1-5; D gene: NA; CDR3 DNA: TGTGCCAGCAGTGACAGGCGAAATCAGCCCCAGCATTTT; CDR3 protein: CASSDRRNQPQHF
V gene: TRBV15; clone size: many; J gene: TRBJ1-4; D gene: NA; CDR3 DNA: TGTGCCACCAGCAAAGACCTGACAGTAGGGGATGAAAAACTGTTTTTT; CDR3 protein: CATSKDLTVGDEKLFF
V gene: TRBV2; clone size: many; J gene: TRBJ1-5; D gene: NA; CDR3 DNA: TGTGCCAGCAGCGGGCCGGCTGGAGTCAATCAGCCCCAGCATTTT; CDR3 protein: CASSGPAGVNQPQHF
V gene: TRBV7-2; clone size: many; J gene: TRBJ1-1; D gene: NA; CDR3 DNA: TGTGCCAGCAGCTTAGGCTCCCCGATGGACTGGAACACTGAAGCTTTCTTT; CDR3 protein: CASSLGSPMDWNTEAFF
V gene: TRBV19; clone size: NA; J gene: TRBJ2-3; D gene: NA; CDR3 DNA: TGTGCCAGTAGTGCAGACTCGCCCGTGAGTTACACAGATACGCAGTATTTT; CDR3 protein: CASSADSPVSYTDTQYF
V gene: TRBV28; clone size: few; J gene: TRBJ1-3; D gene: NA; CDR3 DNA: TGTGCCACCGAGGACAGTTCTGGAAACACCATATATTTT; CDR3 protein: CATEDSSGNTIYF
V gene: TRBV6-1; clone size: many; J gene: TRBJ1-5; D gene: NA; CDR3 DNA: TGTGCCAGCAGTCATGAGGGGGATCAGCCCCAGCATTTT; CDR3 protein: CASSHEGDQPQHF
V gene: TRBV6-1; clone size: NA; J gene: TRBJ2-7; D gene: TRBD1; CDR3 DNA: TGTGCCAGCAGGTCCGGGACAGGGGTTTACGAGCAGTACTTC; CDR3 protein: CASRSGTGVYEQYF
V gene: TRBV20-1; clone size: many; J gene: TRBJ2-5; D gene: NA; CDR3 DNA: TGCAGTGCTAGAGCCCAAGGGGATCTGAGAGGAGAGACCCAGTACTTC; CDR3 protein: CSARAQGDLRGETQYF
V gene: TRBV11-1; clone size: many; J gene: TRBJ1-1; D gene: TRBD1; CDR3 DNA: TGTGCCAGCAGCCTGACAGGGTGGAAGAACACTGAAGCTTTCTTT; CDR3 protein: CASSLTGWKNTEAFF
V gene: TRBV5-1; clone size: many; J gene: TRBJ2-5; D gene: TRBD1; CDR3 DNA: TGCGCCAGCAGCTTGGTGCCAGGGGGAGAGACCCAGTACTTC; CDR3 protein: CASSLVPGGETQYF
V gene: TRBV6-1; clone size: NA; J gene: TRBJ1-2; D gene: NA; CDR3 DNA: TGTGCCAGCAGCCTTATTTTAGAGAACTATGGCTACACCTTC; CDR3 protein: CASSLILENYGYTF
V gene: TRBV20-1; clone size: many; J gene: TRBJ2-7; D gene: TRBD1; CDR3 DNA: TGCAGTGGGACAGGGGACTCCTACGAGCAGTACTTC; CDR3 protein: CSGTGDSYEQYF
V gene: TRBV10-3; clone size: NA; J gene: TRBJ1-5; D gene: NA; CDR3 DNA: TGTGCCATCAGTGAGTCTAGTCAGCCCCAGCATTTT; CDR3 protein: CAISESSQPQHF
V gene: TRBV20-1; clone size: many; J gene: TRBJ2-7; D gene: NA; CDR3 DNA: TGCAGTGCTAGAAAAGAATACGAGCAGTACTTC; CDR3 protein: CSARKEYEQYF
V gene: TRBV20-1; clone size: many; J gene: TRBJ1-2; D gene: NA; CDR3 DNA: TGCAGTGCACCGGTGGCTTACTATGGCTACACCTTC; CDR3 protein: CSAPVAYYGYTF
V gene: TRBV6-6; clone size: few; J gene: TRBJ2-2; D gene: TRBD1; CDR3 DNA: TGTGCCAGCAGTTACCAGGTGGGCGGGACAGGGACCACCGGGGAGCTGTTTTTT; CDR3 protein: CASSYQVGGTGTTGELFF
V gene: TRBV5-6; clone size: NA; J gene: TRBJ2-2; D gene: NA; CDR3 DNA: TGTGCCAGCAGCTTCATGGGGAAGGGCGGGGAGCTGTTTTTT; CDR3 protein: CASSFMGKGGELFF
V gene: TRBV7-9; clone size: NA; J gene: TRBJ2-2; D gene: NA; CDR3 DNA: TGTGCCCCAGGGACACCCGGGGAGCTGTTTTTT; CDR3 protein: CAPGTPGELFF
V gene: TRBV6-2/TRBV6-3; clone size: NA; J gene: TRBJ2-5; D gene: TRBD2; CDR3 DNA: TGTGCCAGCAGTTACCCCTTAGCGGGGGGGGAACGAGAGACCCAGTACTTC; CDR3 protein: CASSYPLAGGERETQYF
V gene: TRBV28; clone size: few; J gene: TRBJ2-2; D gene: NA; CDR3 DNA: TGTGCCAGCAGTTTTCCCGGGTCGGTCGGGGAGCTGTTTTTT; CDR3 protein: CASSFPGSVGELFF
V gene: TRBV28; clone size: many; J gene: TRBJ1-2; D gene: NA; CDR3 DNA: TGTGCCAGCAGTTTAAGGGCGTCTGGCTACACCTTC; CDR3 protein: CASSLRASGYTF
V gene: TRBV7-2; clone size: many; J gene: TRBJ2-7; D gene: NA; CDR3 DNA: TGTGCCAGCAGCTTAATGAGAGGGGGTTCCTACGAGCAGTACTTC; CDR3 protein: CASSLMRGGSYEQYF
V gene: TRBV7-9; clone size: many; J gene: TRBJ2-1; D gene: TRBD2; CDR3 DNA: TGTGCCAGCAGCTTAGCATCCCCTACTAGAATTAGCGGGAACTCCTACAATGAGCAGTTCTTC; CDR3 protein: CASSLASPTRISGNSYNEQFF
V gene: TRBV12-3/TRBV12-4; clone size: many; J gene: TRBJ2-1; D gene: TRBD1; CDR3 DNA: TGTGCCAGCAGGGCGACAGGGCTGTCCTACAATGAGCAGTTCTTC; CDR3 protein: CASRATGLSYNEQFF